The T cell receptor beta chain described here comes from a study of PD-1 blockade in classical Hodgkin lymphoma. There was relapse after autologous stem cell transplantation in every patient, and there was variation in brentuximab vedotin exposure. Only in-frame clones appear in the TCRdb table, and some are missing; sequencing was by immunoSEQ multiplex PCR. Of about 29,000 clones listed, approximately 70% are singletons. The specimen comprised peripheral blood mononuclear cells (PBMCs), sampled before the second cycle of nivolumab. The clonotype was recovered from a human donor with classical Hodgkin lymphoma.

DNA of the CDR3: TGTGCCAGCAGTGAAGCGGGCTACGAGCAGTACTTC. Translating it yields CASSEAGYEQYF. V and J are TRBV2 and TRBJ2-7; D is unresolved. The CDR3 runs 12 residues. The germline V gene has CDR1 SNHLY and CDR2 FYNNEI. Deletions cut 0 bases from V and 3 bases from J, with 3 bases between.